This is a list of T cell receptor beta chains from one sample in a study of radiotherapy plus CTLA-4 blockade in lung cancer. Assay used: immunoSEQ multiplex PCR; TCRdb lists only in-frame clones, some missing. The sample has 30,000 to 35,000 clones; 60% to 80% are singletons. Sample: peripheral blood, taken from a patient treated with radiotherapy plus ipilimumab. The receptors stem from a human donor with non-small cell lung cancer who had stable disease on radiotherapy plus ipilimumab. Each CDR3 is given with its conserved first and last residue. The D gene is left open where the match is weak. Clone size appears in some rows only: once, few, many, or a class for an expanded clone.

>.|TRBJ1-1|TRBD1|TRBV18
CASSGQGNTEAFF
TGTGCCAGCTCAGGACAGGGGAACACTGAAGCTTTCTTT
>.|TRBJ2-5|.|TRBV6-6
CASSSPGVGETQYF
TGTGCCAGCAGTTCGCCAGGGGTGGGAGAGACCCAGTACTTC
>few|TRBJ1-4|.|TRBV9
CASSLGGGTGGTNEKLFF
TGTGCCAGCAGCCTGGGCGGGGGCACGGGGGGGACTAATGAAAAACTGTTTTTT
>.|TRBJ2-1|.|TRBV27
CASSFERSSYNEQFF
TGTGCCAGCAGTTTTGAAAGGAGCTCCTACAATGAGCAGTTCTTC
>.|TRBJ2-3|TRBD1|TRBV11-2
CASSLGTVRSPQYF
TGTGCCAGCAGCCTTGGGACAGTGCGGAGTCCGCAGTATTTT
>.|TRBJ2-7|.|TRBV25-1
CASSVWWEQYF
TGTGCCAGCAGTGTTTGGTGGGAGCAGTACTTC
>.|TRBJ2-3|TRBD2|TRBV10-2
CASKSGGNTDTQYF
TGCGCCAGCAAGAGCGGGGGAAACACAGATACGCAGTATTTT
>.|TRBJ1-5|.|TRBV10-3
CAISREQGSNQPQHF
TGTGCCATCAGTCGAGAGCAGGGAAGCAATCAGCCCCAGCATTTT
>.|TRBJ1-1|.|TRBV6-5
CASKGLQGNTEAFF
TGTGCCAGCAAAGGCCTCCAAGGGAACACTGAAGCTTTCTTT
>.|TRBJ1-1|.|TRBV5-6
CASSLEIGSGTEAFF
TGTGCCAGCAGCTTAGAGATAGGGAGCGGCACTGAAGCTTTCTTT
>.|TRBJ2-7|.|TRBV11-3
CASRSRDPYEQYF
TGTGCCAGCAGGTCGCGGGATCCCTACGAGCAGTACTTC
>.|TRBJ1-4|.|TRBV6-5
CASRGAANEKLFF
TGTGCCAGCAGGGGGGCAGCTAATGAAAAACTGTTTTTT
>.|TRBJ2-2|TRBD1|TRBV5-5
CASSLTGQSTGELFF
TGTGCCAGCAGCTTAACGGGACAGTCCACCGGGGAGCTGTTTTTT
>.|TRBJ1-1|TRBD1|TRBV18
CASSPDRVNTEAFF
TGTGCCAGCTCACCGGACAGGGTCAACACTGAAGCTTTCTTT
>few|TRBJ2-5|.|TRBV5-5
CASSLKGAQETQYF
TGTGCCAGCAGCTTAAAAGGGGCCCAAGAGACCCAGTACTTC
>.|TRBJ1-2|.|TRBV6-1
CASTERRYGYTF
TGTGCCAGCACCGAACGGCGTTATGGCTACACCTTC
>once|TRBJ2-7|TRBD1|TRBV7-2
CASSGGQGVYF
TGTGCCAGCAGCGGAGGACAGGGGGTGTACTTC
>.|TRBJ2-2|.|TRBV28
CASSLSGMTGELFF
TGTGCCAGCAGTTTATCGGGGATGACCGGGGAGCTGTTTTTT
>.|TRBJ2-3|.|TRBV27
CASSLAPGSTDTQYF
TGTGCCAGCAGTTTGGCCCCGGGCTCCACAGATACGCAGTATTTT
>few|TRBJ2-2|.|TRBV5-4
CASSLGAGNTGELFF
TGTGCCAGCAGCTTGGGAGCCGGGAACACCGGGGAGCTGTTTTTT
>.|TRBJ2-6|.|TRBV7-3
CASSLEVSGANVLTF
TGTGCCAGCAGCTTAGAGGTCTCTGGGGCCAACGTCCTGACTTTC
>.|TRBJ2-5|TRBD2|TRBV2
CASSEGRTSGGETQYF
TGTGCCAGCAGTGAGGGCCGGACTAGCGGGGGGGAGACCCAGTACTTC
>.|TRBJ2-1|.|TRBV7-2
CASSFLAGEQFF
TGTGCCAGCAGCTTCCTCGCCGGTGAGCAGTTCTTC
>.|TRBJ1-4|TRBD1|TRBV6-5
CATRGQAKFF
TGTGCCACCAGAGGACAGGCAAAGTTTTTT
>.|TRBJ2-5|.|TRBV7-9
CASSLLQAEGTQYF
TGTGCCAGCAGCTTATTACAAGCCGAGGGGACCCAGTACTTC
>.|TRBJ1-2|.|TRBV7-9
CASSLAQGIYGYTF
TGTGCCAGCAGCTTAGCCCAAGGGATTTATGGCTACACCTTC
>.|TRBJ1-1|TRBD1|TRBV10-3
CAISAQGDGTEAFF
TGTGCCATCAGTGCACAGGGGGACGGCACTGAAGCTTTCTTT
>.|TRBJ2-7|TRBD1|TRBV5-1
CASSLATGAYYEQYF
TGCGCCAGCAGCTTGGCAACAGGGGCCTACTACGAGCAGTACTTC
>once|TRBJ2-3|TRBD1|TRBV25-1
CASSRQGRSTDTQYF
TGTGCCAGCAGCCGACAGGGAAGAAGCACAGATACGCAGTATTTT
>few|TRBJ2-3|TRBD2|TRBV30
CAGELAATDTQYF
TGTGCCGGTGAACTAGCGGCCACAGATACGCAGTATTTT
>.|TRBJ1-1|TRBD1|TRBV7-9
CASSQTGGTEAFF
TGTGCCAGCAGCCAGACAGGGGGCACTGAAGCTTTCTTT
>.|TRBJ2-5|.|TRBV10-3
CAIKSPGGGETQYF
TGTGCCATCAAAAGTCCAGGGGGGGGAGAGACCCAGTACTTC
>.|TRBJ1-5|.|TRBV9
CASSPNPENQPQHF
TGTGCCAGCAGCCCCAACCCGGAGAATCAGCCCCAGCATTTT
>once|TRBJ1-2|TRBD1|TRBV19
CASSMGAGGAGERGYTF
TGTGCCAGTAGTATGGGGGCAGGGGGCGCGGGCGAAAGAGGCTACACCTTC
>.|TRBJ2-3|.|TRBV9
CASSVESRGDTQYF
TGTGCCAGCAGCGTAGAATCCAGGGGAGATACGCAGTATTTT
>.|TRBJ2-3|.|TRBV6-5
CASSQRTERDTQYF
TGTGCCAGCAGTCAACGGACGGAAAGAGATACGCAGTATTTT